The T cell receptor beta chain under discussion was sequenced for a study of blood T cell repertoires in COVID-19. Study in general: Samples taken during acute and convalescent COVID-19 were collected in the United States, Italy and Spain.

The CDR3 has 14 residues. V was pared by 3 bases and J by 1 base, with 6 bases between. The V gene's germline CDR1 is SNHLY and CDR2 FYNNEI. The data were produced by immunoSEQ multiplex PCR, yet TCRdb's version contains in-frame clones alone and is incomplete. In the table there are tens of thousands of clones, about 89% of which are singletons. V is TRBV2 and J is TRBJ2-2; D unresolved. The clonotype originates from a man in his 70s with active COVID-19. Sequencing was carried out using peripheral blood. The CDR3 region has the DNA TGTGCCAGCAGTGACAGGATGAACACCGGGGAGCTGTTTTTT. It codes for CASSDRMNTGELFF.